This TCR beta chain was obtained from a study of a mutant IDH1 vaccine in newly diagnosed glioma. The overall study: Standard pretreatment was either radiotherapy, temozolomide, or, for most, radiochemotherapy with temozolomide.

Libraries were prepared by immunoSEQ multiplex PCR; TCRdb keeps only in-frame clonotypes and omits some of them. The sample gives tens of thousands of clones, 86% of which show up once; 2% to 2.5% is in the top ten. Time point noted: baseline, week 1 (first vaccination visit). Noted treatment: pre-vaccination baseline after standard-of-care therapy. Here the sequenced sample was PBMCs, taken from a glioma patient treated with radiotherapy, temozolomide or both. This clonotype was obtained from a man aged 40-55 years with glioma.

CDR3 amino acids: CASSLAGTKSYEQYF. As DNA, the CDR3 is TGTGCCAGTAGTCTGGCAGGGACCAAATCCTACGAGCAGTACTTC. This chain connects TRBV19 to TRBJ2-7; the D call may be TRBD1 or TRBD2 (5 bases each). The length of the CDR3 is 15 residues. Germline V gene sequence: CDR1 LNHDA, CDR2 SQIVND (reference sequence). V lost 5 bases and J 1 base, leaving 15 bases between the germline ends.